The 4 T cell receptor beta chains reported below all come from one sample, sequenced in a study of T cell changes during pregnancy in multiple sclerosis. Clones were sequenced by immunoSEQ multiplex PCR, and TCRdb holds only the in-frame ones, with some missing. The sample shows 65,000 to 75,000 clones, roughly nine tenths of them seen only once. This material consisted of peripheral blood, taken in the second trimester of pregnancy. The origin of the receptors is a female donor with multiple sclerosis, enrolled in a pregnancy study.

This chain joins TRBV5-6 and TRBJ2-7; D perhaps matches TRBD1 (6 bases). CDR1 and CDR2 from the germline V gene are SGHDT and YYEEEE. Between the trimmed V and J ends, which lost 0 bases and 1 base, there was a span of 17 bases. The CDR3 has 17 residues. The CDR3 coding sequence is TGTGCCAGCAGCTTGGCCCCCACAGGGTTCGTTTCCTACGAGCAGTACTTC. This encodes CASSLAPTGFVSYEQYF.

The chain combines TRBV11-2 with TRBJ2-2; TRBD1 aligns across 7 bases. Germline-derived CDR1 and CDR2 are SGHAT and FQNNGV. CDR3 length: 15 residues. Losses at the gene ends were 5 bases for V and 5 bases for J; bases not matched to a gene: 8. CDR3 protein: CASSLQGIATGELFF. DNA for the CDR3: TGTGCCAGCAGCCTACAGGGGATCGCAACCGGGGAGCTGTTTTTT.

The CDR3 DNA reads TGTGCCAGCAGCCCGGGTTGGGACAGCCGTCCCAGCACTGAAGCTTTCTTT. Amino acids: CASSPGWDSRPSTEAFF. This chain joins TRBV7-9 and TRBJ1-1; 7 bases fit TRBD1. The CDR3 loop spans 17 amino acids. Germline V lookup: CDR1 SEHNR, CDR2 FQNEAQ (reference sequence). V shed 5 bases and J 4 bases; nucleotides not matched to a gene: 16.

J is TRBJ2-1 and V is TRBV29-1; D is perhaps TRBD2 (5 bases). The V gene's germline CDR1 is SQVTM and CDR2 ANQGSEA. V lost 1 base, J lost 5 bases, and 12 bases lay in between. This CDR3 comprises 14 residues. The CDR3 DNA reads TGCAGCGTTGAAGGTCGGCGGGTCAACAATGAGCAGTTCTTC. This sequence encodes CSVEGRRVNNEQFF.